This TCR beta chain was captured by sequencing in a study of shared clonotypes between healthy human individuals. Generated by immunoSEQ multiplex PCR, the TCRdb table keeps only in-frame clones and is missing some. The sample carries 2.3 million or so clones, over 85% recorded once. In the case of this clone: Its matching antigen is unknown.

Study-wide results and caveats: Despite large depth, sorted-subset datasets appeared incompletely sequenced.

Sequenced sample: naive CD4+ T cells from PBMCs. Subset described: CD45RA+ positively selected. This TCR was sampled from a man between 18 and 29 years old in good health. Some clones in this sample may be carry-over from other donors' samples.

CDR3 residues: CASSPGPGLSDTQYF. Written as DNA, the CDR3 is TGTGCCAGCAGCCCGGGGCCGGGACTTTCAGATACGCAGTATTTT. This chain links TRBV5-4 with TRBJ2-3, with a tentative D call TRBD2 (6 bases). Trimming removed 4 bases from V and 4 bases from J, with 16 bases in between. Looked up from germline, CDR1 is SGHNT and CDR2 is YYREEE (reference sequence). The CDR3 has 15 amino acids.